Listed below are T cell receptor beta chains from one sample, sequenced in a study of vaccination and CD4 T cells after COVID-19. The antigens for these receptors are not known. TCRdb itself ran the PCR reads through MiXCR, one entry per CDR3 protein. The data hold 10,000 or so distinct CDR3 sequences, with less than 70% observed a single time. The sequencing input was CD4+ T cells from blood, cultured in vitro. These receptors all come from a human donor who had recovered from COVID-19. CDR3s include the opening cysteine and the closing phenylalanine or tryptophan. D genes are given only for firm matches. Some rows mark clone size as missing; the rest say once, few, many or name a class of expanded clone.

CDR3nt | CDR3aa | v_gene | d_gene | j_gene | abundance
TGTGCCAGCAGCTTAGGAGGGGTGACTGAAGCTTTCTTT | CASSLGGVTEAFF | TRBV7-6 | NA | TRBJ1-1 | NA
TGTGCCAGCCTACGAAACAGGGTCGGCACTGAAGCTTTCTTT | CASLRNRVGTEAFF | TRBV6-1 | NA | TRBJ1-1 | NA
TGTGCCAGCAGCTTAGTTAGGACGGGCGAGCAGTACTTC | CASSLVRTGEQYF | TRBV11-3 | NA | TRBJ2-7 | NA
TGTGCCAGCAATGAAAATCCTCTCGGAGCTAACTATGGCTACACCTTC | CASNENPLGANYGYTF | TRBV6-1 | NA | TRBJ1-2 | NA
TGTGCCAGCAGCTTACCCTCGGGCTATGGCTACACCTTC | CASSLPSGYGYTF | TRBV7-2 | NA | TRBJ1-2 | NA
TGTGCCAGCAGCCGAGAAGGGACCCGAAACATTCAGTACTTC | CASSREGTRNIQYF | TRBV7-2 | NA | TRBJ2-4 | NA
TGTGCCAGCAGTTACTTAGGACAGTCCAGGTATAGCAATCAGCCCCAGCATTTT | CASSYLGQSRYSNQPQHF | TRBV6-2/TRBV6-3 | NA | TRBJ1-5 | few
TGCAGTGCTATTAAGGGCTGGGGCGGCAATCAGCCCCAGCATTTT | CSAIKGWGGNQPQHF | TRBV20-1 | NA | TRBJ1-5 | few
TGTGCCAGTAGTATAGATGGGACCAGGGCTAGCTACACCTTC | CASSIDGTRASYTF | TRBV19 | NA | TRBJ1-2 | NA
TGTGCCAGCAGTGACTCTTTAGGGGGGGACACAGATACGCAGTATTTT | CASSDSLGGDTDTQYF | TRBV6-4 | NA | TRBJ2-3 | NA
TGTGCCACCAGCAAGACGGGGAGCCAGGTCACTGAAGCTTTCTTT | CATSKTGSQVTEAFF | TRBV15 | NA | TRBJ1-1 | once
TGCAGCGTTGAGAACTACAAAGGCGGCGGCACCTTC | CSVENYKGGGTF | TRBV29-1 | NA | TRBJ1-2 | NA
TGTGCCTGGAGTGTAAGCAGGCTATTGTACGAGCAGTACTTC | CAWSVSRLLYEQYF | TRBV30 | NA | TRBJ2-7 | NA
TGTGCCAGCAGTGACCAGCCGGGGTTTCGTCAGCCCCAGCATTTT | CASSDQPGFRQPQHF | TRBV12-3/TRBV12-4 | NA | TRBJ1-5 | NA
TGCGCCAGCAGCCATGACTTCAGGGCGGCGGGGACCGGGGAGCTGTTTTTT | CASSHDFRAAGTGELFF | TRBV5-1 | NA | TRBJ2-2 | NA
TGTGCCAGCAGCCGACAAGCTAACTATGGCTACACCTTC | CASSRQANYGYTF | TRBV7-2 | NA | TRBJ1-2 | once
TGCAGCCCAGGACAGGGAGGCGAGCAGTACTTC | CSPGQGGEQYF | TRBV20-1 | TRBD1 | TRBJ2-7 | NA
TGCGCCAGCAGCCGAGATGGAGGGTCGCTTAACTATGGCTACACCTTC | CASSRDGGSLNYGYTF | TRBV4-3 | NA | TRBJ1-2 | NA
TGTGCCAGCAGTTTATCTCCCCCCGGGTATAATTCACCCCTCCACTTT | CASSLSPPGYNSPLHF | TRBV27 | NA | TRBJ1-6 | few
TGTGCCAGCAGTGAATTAAGCTCCTATAATTCACCCCTCCACTTT | CASSELSSYNSPLHF | TRBV6-1 | NA | TRBJ1-6 | NA
TGTGCCAGCAGTTACCGCCCCCCGATCCAGGGAAGTAATTCACCCCTCCACTTT | CASSYRPPIQGSNSPLHF | TRBV6-5 | NA | TRBJ1-6 | NA
TGCAGTGCTAGTCTAGCGGGGGCCATCACAGATACGCAGTATTTT | CSASLAGAITDTQYF | TRBV20-1 | TRBD2 | TRBJ2-3 | few
TGTGCCAGCAGGCCGGGGGGTTCCGGGGCCAACGTCCTGACTTTC | CASRPGGSGANVLTF | TRBV6-1 | TRBD2 | TRBJ2-6 | NA
TGTGCCAGCAGCACCATCCCAGATACGCAGTATTTT | CASSTIPDTQYF | TRBV2 | NA | TRBJ2-3 | medium-sized
TGTGCCAGCAGTGGGGGACAGGGGAGCAATCAGCCCCAGCATTTT | CASSGGQGSNQPQHF | TRBV2 | TRBD1 | TRBJ1-5 | NA
TGCAGTGCTCGCACAGATACGCAGTATTTT | CSARTDTQYF | TRBV20-1 | NA | TRBJ2-3 | NA
TGTGCCAGCATAGACGGTGGAGGGATTTCCTACAATGAGCAGTTCTTC | CASIDGGGISYNEQFF | TRBV6-2/TRBV6-3 | NA | TRBJ2-1 | NA
TGTGCCAGCAGCGTCAGGGGGGCTGAAGCTTTCTTT | CASSVRGAEAFF | TRBV7-2 | TRBD1 | TRBJ1-1 | few
TGTGCCAGCCCCATAGAGGGCCAGGGGATCCCTGAAGCTTTCTTT | CASPIEGQGIPEAFF | TRBV6-1 | NA | TRBJ1-1 | NA
TGTGCCAGCAGTTACGGAAAAAATTCACCCCTCCACTTT | CASSYGKNSPLHF | TRBV6-5 | NA | TRBJ1-6 | NA
TGCAGTGCTTTACCCGCGAACACCGGGGAGCTGTTTTTT | CSALPANTGELFF | TRBV20-1 | NA | TRBJ2-2 | few
TGTGCCAGCAGACCCGACACAACGAACACCGGGGAGCTGTTTTTT | CASRPDTTNTGELFF | TRBV6-1 | NA | TRBJ2-2 | NA
TGTGCCAGCGGCCCCGGACAGGGCTTAGAGACCCAGTACTTC | CASGPGQGLETQYF | TRBV7-7 | TRBD1 | TRBJ2-5 | NA
TGTGCCAGCACCAAGGACGGCCCCAATCAGCCCCAGCATTTT | CASTKDGPNQPQHF | TRBV2 | NA | TRBJ1-5 | few
TGTGCCAGCAGTGAAGGGGGCGCCGTCACCGGGAACACCATATATTTT | CASSEGGAVTGNTIYF | TRBV6-1 | NA | TRBJ1-3 | NA